This TCR beta chain was documented in a study of blood T cell repertoires in COVID-19. Study details: Material from acute and convalescent COVID-19 was sourced from the United States, Italy and Spain. In each case, the material was cDNA or gDNA derived from T cells, B-cell-depleted T cells, or PBMCs.

Authors' processing steps: By means of reference gene primer amplification, nucleated cell counts were estimated. Some clones are missing from TCRdb's copy, which holds only in-frame ones; the method was immunoSEQ multiplex PCR. V and J calls and clone size are copied from that table; D and trimming were computed from the DNA. This table holds roughly 70,000 clones, 87% found once. This clone was counted between two and nine times. This clonotype was sampled from a woman over 75 with acute or convalescent COVID-19. The sequenced sample consisted of peripheral blood.

This CDR3 is CARPGLAGDTQYF. The CDR3 DNA sequence: TGTGCCAGGCCGGGACTAGCGGGGGATACGCAGTATTTT. The rearrangement joins TRBV2 to TRBJ2-3; 13 bases match TRBD2. CDR1 is SNHLY, CDR2 FYNNEI, per germline. The CDR3 runs 13 residues. The J segment lost 6 bases and the V segment lost 9 bases, leaving 3 bases of the junction unmatched.